This TCR beta chain emerged from a study of identical twins. This clonotype was counted at least ten times. MiXCR, applied by TCRdb to the 5' RACE reads, yields one record per CDR3 protein. The repertoire holds a few hundred thousand distinct CDR3 sequences, 8% to 9% seen once, with about 2.1% in the top ten. The same data also contributed to another study, on yellow fever vaccine responses in identical twins.

The TCR comes from a young woman in good health. The sample taken for sequencing was memory (CD45RO+) T cells sorted from blood.

The CDR3 here is CAIIDPTGVGYGEAFF. Written as DNA, the CDR3 is TGTGCCATCATCGATCCGACAGGAGTGGGGTATGGTGAAGCTTTCTTT. The chain uses TRBV10-3 and TRBJ1-1, with D perhaps matching TRBD1 (6 bases). Trimming took off 7 bases at V and 7 bases at J, with 25 bases between the two ends. The CDR3 has 16 residues. Germline V lookup: CDR1 ENHRY, CDR2 SYGVKD.